This T cell receptor (beta chain) was retrieved from a study of response to subunit inactivated influenza vaccine. This clonotype was seen a few times. TCRdb re-derived calls from the RT-PCR reads in MiXCR, one entry per CDR3 protein. The sample yields around 850,000 distinct CDR3 sequences, around 18% seen once. Specimen: PBMCs from blood, collected 4 to 6 days after vaccination. The origin of this receptor is a man between 45 and 60 years old who received an inactivated influenza vaccine.

Written as DNA, the CDR3 is TGTGCCAGCAGGACGGATGGGGCCAAAAACATTCAGTACTTC. Protein product: CASRTDGAKNIQYF. The chain carries TRBV12-3 or TRBV12-4 and TRBJ2-4; D remains ambiguous. The V and J ends lost 6 bases and 1 base respectively, with 10 bases between them. The CDR3 totals 14 residues.